This T cell receptor (beta chain) was observed in a study of CD8+ T cells in alopecia areata. Isolated RNA was reverse transcribed into cDNA used as the sequencing template. The method was immunoSEQ multiplex PCR; TCRdb's version includes in-frame clones alone and lacks a portion of them. The sample lists about 160,000 clones, about three fifths occurring once. Looked up from germline, CDR1 is GTSNPN and CDR2 is SVGIG (reference sequence). V lost 5 bases to trimming and J lost 8 bases, with 12 bases between them. The CDR3 sequence is 11 residues long. Treatment indicated: oral pan-JAK inhibitor, 5-10 mg twice daily.

The sample consisted of CD4+ T cells sorted from blood, taken at week 4, from a patient treated with tofacitinib. This clonotype was sampled from a human donor with alopecia areata. This rearrangement joins TRBV30 to TRBJ1-2, with TRBD1 as a possible D gene (5 bases). The DNA of the CDR3 is TGTGCCTGGTCCCCAGGGACGGGCTACACCTTC. Amino acids: CAWSPGTGYTF.